The 3 T cell receptor beta chains below were found in one sample sequenced in a study of blood T cells in healthy people across ages. A second PCR, run for about 7 to 12 cycles, used a sample-barcoded 5' primer plus a J-beta primer mix. TCRdb reprocessed the 5' RACE reads with MiXCR, giving one entry per CDR3 protein. The top ten hold 22% of the sample, which has 600,000 to 1,000,000 distinct CDR3 sequences, roughly 60% seen once. The sequenced sample was blood. Source of these receptors: a man aged 25 to 40 in good health.

This chain uses TRBV4-1 with TRBJ2-7; D possibly uses TRBD1 or TRBD2 (6 bases each). The CDR3 sequence is 17 residues long. Germline CDR1 and CDR2: MGHRA and YSYEKL. With 0 bases removed from V and 3 bases from J, the gap between germline ends came to 18 bases. The CDR3 coding sequence is TGCGCCAGCAGCCAAGAAGGGGGGTATAGCGGAGTCTACGAGCAGTACTTC. This sequence encodes CASSQEGGYSGVYEQYF.

This chain links TRBV19 with TRBJ2-5, with 9 nucleotides matching TRBD1. CDR3 length equals 21 residues. Germline-derived CDR1 and CDR2 are LNHDA and SQIVND (reference sequence). V shed 3 bases, J shed 3 bases, and the junction held 23 bases outside the gene matches. The CDR3 is CASSIGPPPARSGQGEETQYF. The CDR3, as DNA: TGTGCCAGTAGTATCGGGCCCCCGCCCGCGCGCTCGGGACAGGGAGAAGAGACCCAGTACTTC.

The gene calls are TRBV7-9 and TRBJ2-7; unclear D gene. The DNA end lines up better with TRBJ2-5; the J call may be wrong. The germline V gene has CDR1 SEHNR and CDR2 FQNEAQ (reference sequence). CDR3 length: 15 residues. The CDR3 DNA reads TGTGCCAGCGATGTCGGCCCCGGCCTAGTTGAGACCCAGTACTTC. Its translation: CASDVGPGLVETQYF.